Listed below are T cell receptor beta chains from one sample, sequenced in a study of cytomegalovirus exposure and HLA in healthy donors. Produced via immunoSEQ multiplex PCR; TCRdb's table is partial and in-frame only. The table lists fewer than 100,000 clones. Material for sequencing was PBMCs. The receptors here all came from a woman aged 55-75 years in good health and CMV-seronegative. CDR3s include the opening cysteine and the closing phenylalanine or tryptophan. Fields, in order: D gene, V gene, J gene, CDR3 length, CDR3 protein, CDR3 DNA. A D gene is named only where the DNA matches it firmly.

D gene: NA
V gene: TRBV5-1
J gene: TRBJ2-3
CDR3 length: 17
CDR3 protein: CASSLGVEGSGTDTQYF
CDR3 DNA: TGCGCCAGCAGCCTGGGGGTAGAAGGTAGCGGCACAGATACGCAGTATTTT

D gene: TRBD2
V gene: TRBV6-1
J gene: TRBJ2-1
CDR3 length: 15
CDR3 protein: CASRAGLAGANEQFF
CDR3 DNA: TGTGCCAGCAGGGCCGGGCTAGCGGGAGCCAATGAGCAGTTCTTC

D gene: TRBD2
V gene: TRBV6-1
J gene: TRBJ2-1
CDR3 length: 15
CDR3 protein: CASSEGAGGPSEQFF
CDR3 DNA: TGTGCCAGCAGTGAAGGGGCGGGAGGGCCGAGTGAGCAGTTCTTC

D gene: NA
V gene: TRBV6-5
J gene: TRBJ1-4
CDR3 length: 16
CDR3 protein: CASSYSKRATNEKLFF
CDR3 DNA: TGTGCCAGCAGTTACTCGAAGAGGGCAACTAATGAAAAACTGTTTTTT

D gene: NA
V gene: TRBV10-3
J gene: TRBJ2-1
CDR3 length: 16
CDR3 protein: CAISESLAEGYNEQFF
CDR3 DNA: TGTGCCATCAGTGAGTCGTTAGCGGAGGGATACAATGAGCAGTTCTTC

D gene: TRBD2
V gene: TRBV2
J gene: TRBJ2-3
CDR3 length: 16
CDR3 protein: CASSDSSGSWPDTQYF
CDR3 DNA: TGTGCCAGCAGTGATTCTAGCGGGAGTTGGCCAGATACGCAGTATTTT

D gene: TRBD1
V gene: TRBV14
J gene: TRBJ1-3
CDR3 length: 16
CDR3 protein: CASSPLGTGAGNTIYF
CDR3 DNA: TGTGCCAGCAGCCCGCTTGGGACAGGGGCTGGAAACACCATATATTTT

D gene: NA
V gene: TRBV7-9
J gene: TRBJ1-3
CDR3 length: 16
CDR3 protein: CASSFTGSFSGNTIYF
CDR3 DNA: TGTGCCAGCAGCTTCACAGGGTCTTTTTCCGGAAACACCATATATTTT

D gene: TRBD1
V gene: TRBV7-2
J gene: TRBJ1-2
CDR3 length: 17
CDR3 protein: CASSLGGRGGANYGYTF
CDR3 DNA: TGTGCCAGCAGCTTAGGGGGAAGAGGGGGCGCAAACTATGGCTACACCTTC

D gene: NA
V gene: TRBV9
J gene: TRBJ2-7
CDR3 length: 14
CDR3 protein: CASSLRYRGGEQYF
CDR3 DNA: TGTGCCAGCAGCCTACGCTATCGGGGTGGCGAGCAGTACTTC

D gene: TRBD2
V gene: TRBV13
J gene: TRBJ2-2
CDR3 length: 15
CDR3 protein: CASSFSGRNTGELFF
CDR3 DNA: TGTGCCAGCAGCTTCAGCGGGAGGAACACCGGGGAGCTGTTTTTT

D gene: NA
V gene: TRBV9
J gene: TRBJ2-2
CDR3 length: 15
CDR3 protein: CASRAPQFNTGELFF
CDR3 DNA: TGTGCCAGCAGGGCCCCACAGTTCAACACCGGGGAGCTGTTTTTT

D gene: NA
V gene: TRBV7-2
J gene: TRBJ2-7
CDR3 length: 13
CDR3 protein: CASSLLVPPEQYF
CDR3 DNA: TGTGCCAGCAGCTTATTAGTCCCCCCCGAGCAGTACTTC

D gene: TRBD1
V gene: TRBV11-3
J gene: TRBJ2-7
CDR3 length: 15
CDR3 protein: CASSLGDRGLREQYF
CDR3 DNA: TGTGCCAGCAGCTTAGGGGACAGGGGGCTTCGCGAGCAGTACTTC

D gene: NA
V gene: TRBV11-1
J gene: TRBJ2-1
CDR3 length: 13
CDR3 protein: CASSLGIYNEQFF
CDR3 DNA: TGTGCCAGCAGCTTAGGTATCTACAATGAGCAGTTCTTC

D gene: NA
V gene: TRBV7-9
J gene: TRBJ2-5
CDR3 length: 14
CDR3 protein: CASSDREVGETQYF
CDR3 DNA: TGCGCCAGCAGCGACAGGGAGGTAGGAGAGACCCAGTACTTC

D gene: TRBD1
V gene: TRBV15
J gene: TRBJ2-7
CDR3 length: 16
CDR3 protein: CATSRRQTGGSYEQYF
CDR3 DNA: TGTGCCACCAGCAGACGCCAGACAGGGGGCTCCTACGAGCAGTACTTC

D gene: TRBD1
V gene: TRBV7-3
J gene: TRBJ2-1
CDR3 length: 15
CDR3 protein: CASSLDRGRYNEQFF
CDR3 DNA: TGTGCCAGCAGCTTAGACAGGGGGAGGTACAATGAGCAGTTCTTC

D gene: TRBD1
V gene: TRBV5-1
J gene: TRBJ1-4
CDR3 length: 15
CDR3 protein: CASSPTGERNEKLFF
CDR3 DNA: TGCGCCAGCAGCCCGACAGGGGAGCGGAATGAAAAACTGTTTTTT

D gene: NA
V gene: TRBV6-5
J gene: TRBJ2-3
CDR3 length: 14
CDR3 protein: CASSSWTSTDTQYF
CDR3 DNA: TGTGCCAGCAGTTCCTGGACTAGCACAGATACGCAGTATTTT

D gene: NA
V gene: TRBV4-3
J gene: TRBJ2-1
CDR3 length: 16
CDR3 protein: CASSQDTRGRYNEQFF
CDR3 DNA: TGCGCCAGCAGCCAAGATACCAGGGGACGCTACAATGAGCAGTTCTTC

D gene: NA
V gene: TRBV9
J gene: TRBJ2-7
CDR3 length: 14
CDR3 protein: CASSSLGGPYEQYF
CDR3 DNA: TGTGCCAGCAGCTCACTAGGTGGGCCCTACGAGCAGTACTTC

D gene: NA
V gene: TRBV5-8
J gene: TRBJ2-7
CDR3 length: 14
CDR3 protein: CASSFRQGKGEQYF
CDR3 DNA: TGTGCCAGCAGCTTTCGGCAGGGTAAAGGCGAGCAGTACTTC

D gene: TRBD2
V gene: TRBV10-3
J gene: TRBJ2-1
CDR3 length: 14
CDR3 protein: CAISDRTSSNEQFF
CDR3 DNA: TGTGCCATCAGCGATAGGACTAGCTCCAATGAGCAGTTCTTC

D gene: NA
V gene: TRBV2
J gene: TRBJ2-2
CDR3 length: 15
CDR3 protein: CASEAGRPYTGELFF
CDR3 DNA: TGTGCCAGCGAGGCGGGCAGGCCCTACACCGGGGAGCTGTTTTTT

D gene: TRBD2
V gene: TRBV11-2
J gene: TRBJ2-2
CDR3 length: 14
CDR3 protein: CASFGLAGTGELFF
CDR3 DNA: TGTGCCAGCTTCGGACTAGCGGGGACCGGGGAGCTGTTTTTT

D gene: NA
V gene: TRBV18
J gene: TRBJ1-1
CDR3 length: 13
CDR3 protein: CASSPGTNTEAFF
CDR3 DNA: TGTGCCAGCTCGCCGGGGACAAACACTGAAGCTTTCTTT

D gene: TRBD1
V gene: TRBV6-4
J gene: TRBJ1-2
CDR3 length: 16
CDR3 protein: CASSVNQEGAKNGYTF
CDR3 DNA: TGTGCCAGCAGTGTGAATCAGGAGGGGGCAAAGAATGGCTACACCTTC

D gene: TRBD2
V gene: TRBV18
J gene: TRBJ2-1
CDR3 length: 15
CDR3 protein: CASSSLLRTSNEQFF
CDR3 DNA: TGTGCCAGCTCATCCCTACTCAGGACTAGCAATGAGCAGTTCTTC

D gene: NA
V gene: TRBV6-5
J gene: TRBJ2-7
CDR3 length: 14
CDR3 protein: CASRDSRRVGEQYF
CDR3 DNA: TGTGCCAGCAGAGACAGCCGGAGGGTTGGCGAGCAGTACTTC

D gene: TRBD2
V gene: TRBV7-9
J gene: TRBJ2-1
CDR3 length: 13
CDR3 protein: CASKGLTYNEQFF
CDR3 DNA: TGTGCCAGCAAGGGACTAACTTACAATGAGCAGTTCTTC

D gene: TRBD1
V gene: TRBV29-1
J gene: TRBJ1-1
CDR3 length: 12
CDR3 protein: CSTYRGATEAFF
CDR3 DNA: TGCAGCACTTACAGGGGGGCCACTGAAGCTTTCTTT

D gene: NA
V gene: TRBV4-1
J gene: TRBJ1-4
CDR3 length: 16
CDR3 protein: CASSQVQGSDNEKLFF
CDR3 DNA: TGCGCCAGCAGCCAAGTTCAGGGCTCCGATAATGAAAAACTGTTTTTT

D gene: TRBD1
V gene: TRBV4-3
J gene: TRBJ2-4
CDR3 length: 15
CDR3 protein: CASSHSDRAQNIQYF
CDR3 DNA: TGCGCCAGCAGCCATTCGGACAGGGCACAAAACATTCAGTACTTC

D gene: TRBD1
V gene: TRBV7-3
J gene: TRBJ2-5
CDR3 length: 16
CDR3 protein: CASSRTGSPAAETQYF
CDR3 DNA: TGTGCCAGCAGCCGGACAGGATCCCCCGCGGCCGAGACCCAGTACTTC

D gene: TRBD2
V gene: TRBV7-6
J gene: TRBJ2-7
CDR3 length: 17
CDR3 protein: CASSLALSGTSGNEQYF
CDR3 DNA: TGTGCCAGCAGCTTAGCCCTCTCCGGGACTAGCGGGAACGAGCAGTACTTC

D gene: TRBD2
V gene: TRBV10-1
J gene: TRBJ2-7
CDR3 length: 15
CDR3 protein: CASSEMVAGAHEQYF
CDR3 DNA: TGCGCCAGCAGTGAGATGGTAGCGGGAGCCCACGAGCAGTACTTC

D gene: TRBD2
V gene: TRBV7-2
J gene: TRBJ2-3
CDR3 length: 13
CDR3 protein: CASSFSGRDTQYF
CDR3 DNA: TGTGCCAGCAGCTTTAGCGGGAGAGATACGCAGTATTTT

D gene: NA
V gene: TRBV6-4
J gene: TRBJ2-2
CDR3 length: 13
CDR3 protein: CASSTEGTGELFF
CDR3 DNA: TGTGCCAGCAGTACTGAGGGCACCGGGGAGCTGTTTTTT

D gene: TRBD2
V gene: TRBV25-1
J gene: TRBJ2-3
CDR3 length: 14
CDR3 protein: CASSAGTRTDTQYF
CDR3 DNA: TGTGCCAGCAGTGCCGGGACTAGGACAGATACGCAGTATTTT

D gene: TRBD1
V gene: TRBV6-5
J gene: TRBJ1-2
CDR3 length: 12
CDR3 protein: CASSRNRGGYTF
CDR3 DNA: TGTGCCAGCAGTAGGAACAGGGGAGGCTACACCTTC

D gene: NA
V gene: TRBV15
J gene: TRBJ2-3
CDR3 length: 10
CDR3 protein: CATTADTQYF
CDR3 DNA: TGTGCCACGACAGCAGATACGCAGTATTTT

D gene: NA
V gene: TRBV18
J gene: TRBJ2-2
CDR3 length: 17
CDR3 protein: CASSPQGLWDFTGELFF
CDR3 DNA: TGTGCCAGCTCACCACAGGGTCTGTGGGACTTCACCGGGGAGCTGTTTTTT

D gene: NA
V gene: TRBV4-1
J gene: TRBJ1-2
CDR3 length: 16
CDR3 protein: CASSQDRVRPNYGYTF
CDR3 DNA: TGCGCCAGCAGCCAAGATCGCGTCAGGCCGAACTATGGCTACACCTTC

D gene: NA
V gene: TRBV7-2
J gene: TRBJ1-3
CDR3 length: 16
CDR3 protein: CASSLGAVSSGNTIYF
CDR3 DNA: TGTGCCAGCAGCTTAGGGGCCGTGTCCTCTGGAAACACCATATATTTT

D gene: TRBD1
V gene: TRBV7-9
J gene: TRBJ2-7
CDR3 length: 15
CDR3 protein: CASSPTGSSSYEQYF
CDR3 DNA: TGTGCCAGCAGCCCGACAGGGTCGAGCTCCTACGAGCAGTACTTC

D gene: NA
V gene: TRBV11-2
J gene: TRBJ2-5
CDR3 length: 14
CDR3 protein: CASSLDPLRETQYF
CDR3 DNA: TGTGCCAGCAGCTTAGATCCCCTAAGAGAGACCCAGTACTTC

D gene: TRBD1
V gene: TRBV5-1
J gene: TRBJ1-2
CDR3 length: 14
CDR3 protein: CASSLAGQDDGYTF
CDR3 DNA: TGCGCCAGCAGCTTGGCGGGACAGGATGATGGCTACACCTTC